This entry features one T cell receptor beta chain sequence. CDR3 size: 16 residues. Trimming stripped 1 base from V and 2 bases from J, with 13 bases between. Looked up from germline, CDR1 is LGHDT and CDR2 is YNNKEL (reference sequence). RNA amounts of 0.5 to 1 ug underwent reverse transcription with random hexamers. From the immunoSEQ multiplex PCR reads, TCRdb called clonotypes with MiXCR, one entry per CDR3 protein. The sample yields about 200,000 distinct CDR3 sequences, roughly 95% seen once. These data originate in a study of CD8 T cells in Susac syndrome. Input material: CD4+ T cells from PBMCs. The J gene is TRBJ2-3, the V gene TRBV3-1, with D possibly TRBD1 on 6 matching bases. The sequence derives from a human donor in good health. The CDR3 loop reads CASSQGVDSSTDTQYF. CDR3 DNA: TGTGCCAGCAGCCAAGGGGTGGACAGCTCCACAGATACGCAGTATTTT.